This T cell receptor beta chain was obtained from a study of blood T cell repertoires in COVID-19. Study-level background: The cDNA or gDNA used as material had been derived from T cells, B-cell-depleted T cells, or PBMCs.

During active infection, Seattle patients enrolled and were then monitored through disease. Original data processing: Reference gene primer amplification in the assay estimated nucleated cell counts. Generated by immunoSEQ multiplex PCR, the TCRdb table keeps only in-frame clones and is missing some. That table supplies the V and J calls and clone size; D and trimming were determined from the DNA. The sample lists some 290,000 clones; roughly 86% were seen once. The CDR3 contains 16 residues. V shed 4 bases, J shed 3 bases, and the junction held 9 bases outside the gene matches. The germline CDR1 and CDR2 sequences are LGHDT and YNNKEL (reference sequence).

The V call is TRBV3-1 (or the pseudogene TRBV3-2), the J call TRBJ1-3; the match to TRBD1 covers 7 bases. This clonotype was obtained from a woman under 40 with COVID-19, enrolled during active disease. Sequencing was carried out using peripheral blood. CDR3: CASSPRRTGVGNTIYF. The CDR3 DNA is TGTGCCAGCAGCCCGAGAAGGACAGGAGTTGGAAACACCATATATTTT.